These 31 T cell receptor beta chains share one sample of origin, sequenced in a study of early T cells in non-severe SARS-CoV-2 infection. TCRdb reanalysed the 5' RACE reads using MiXCR and keeps one entry per CDR3 protein. The profile shows about 69,000 distinct CDR3 sequences, more than 9.5% of them singletons. The starting material was whole blood, obtained at baseline. Receptors originate from an adult who was a healthcare worker with PCR-confirmed SARS-CoV-2 infection or an uninfected control (not recorded which).

In its sample, this clonotype was seen a few times. This sequence joins TRBV7-2 and TRBJ1-3; maybe TRBD1 (6 bases). The germline V and J ends were trimmed by 1 base and 5 bases, with 15 bases remaining between them. This CDR3 spans 16 amino acids. Looked up from germline, CDR1 is SGHTA and CDR2 is FQGNSA. The CDR3 DNA sequence: TGTGCCAGCAGCTTAGTTGGCACACAGGGCCGAAACACCATATATTTT. Amino acids: CASSLVGTQGRNTIYF. Full variable domain (remainder filled in from reference TRBV7-2 and TRBJ1-3): GAGVSQSPSNKVTEKGKDVELRCDPISGHTALYWYRQSLGQGLEFLIYFQGNSAPDKSGLPSDRFSAERTGGSVSTLTIQRTQQEDSAVYLCASSLVGTQGRNTIYFGEGSWLTVV.

This clonotype was counted at least ten times. This chain links TRBV5-7 with TRBJ2-3; 7 bases are a match to TRBD1. TRBV5-7 is an ORF for which the function is uncertain. V was clipped by 4 bases and J by 7 bases; unmatched bases: 9. The CDR3 sequence is 14 residues long. The CDR3 region is CASSDTGAVNTQYF. The CDR3 coding sequence is TGTGCCAGCAGCGACACAGGGGCCGTCAATACGCAGTATTTT.

The chain recombines TRBV14 with TRBJ2-7, with 7 bases aligning to TRBD1. J gave up 2 bases and V 3 bases, and 7 bases lay outside the gene matches. The CDR3 has 15 amino acids. Germline CDR1 SGHDN, CDR2 FVKESK. CDR3 region: CASSHNFQGAYEQYF. For the CDR3, the DNA is TGTGCCAGCAGCCACAATTTTCAGGGGGCCTACGAGCAGTACTTC.

This clonotype was picked up many times. This chain joins TRBV7-3 and TRBJ2-1; TRBD2 might be the D (5 bases). V gave up 5 bases and J gave up 9 bases, with 20 bases separating them. The CDR3 is 15 residues long. Germline V lookup: CDR1 SGHTA, CDR2 FQGTGA. This CDR3 is CASSPLVSSSSEQFF. The CDR3 coding sequence is TGTGCCAGCAGCCCACTAGTATCATCTTCATCTGAGCAGTTCTTC.

The chain has TRBV18 and TRBJ2-7; the match to TRBD1 covers 8 bases. Germline trimming cut 4 bases from V and 5 bases from J; bases unmatched to any gene: 7. There are 14 residues in the CDR3. From germline, CDR1 is KGHSH and CDR2 LQKENI. CDR3: CASSLGTGRNEQYF. The CDR3 coding sequence is TGTGCCAGCTCACTGGGGACAGGCAGAAACGAGCAGTACTTC.

This chain uses TRBV5-1 with TRBJ2-3; no clear D gene. This CDR3 is built from 17 residues. The germline V gene has CDR1 SGHRS and CDR2 YFSETQ. Trimming took 0 bases from V and 2 from J, leaving 16 bases between them. The CDR3 DNA reads as TGCGCCAGCAGCTTGGCCATGCGGACCGTGGACACAGATACGCAGTATTTT. The encoded protein is CASSLAMRTVDTDTQYF.

V is TRBV10-3 and J is TRBJ1-2; tentative D call: TRBD1 (6 bases). This CDR3 spans 14 amino acids. Germline V gene sequence: CDR1 ENHRY, CDR2 SYGVKD. Between the trimmed V and J ends, which lost 5 bases and 8 bases, there was a span of 18 bases. The DNA for the CDR3 is TGTGCCATCAGTCAGGGCTTGACAGGATCGGGCTACACCTTC. It is translated as CAISQGLTGSGYTF.

CDR3 sequence reads: CASSNRDRAVTEAFF. In nucleotides, the CDR3 is TGTGCCAGCAGTAACCGGGACAGGGCTGTAACTGAAGCTTTCTTT. The V and J genes are TRBV6-1 and TRBJ1-1, with 9 bases matching TRBD1. The trim removed 5 bases at V and 5 bases at J, leaving 9 bases unmatched. The germline gives CDR1 MNHNS, CDR2 SASEGT. The CDR3 runs 15 residues.

This clonotype showed up many times. The CDR3: CSASRGTPNSPLHF. In nucleotides, the CDR3 is TGCAGTGCTAGTCGGGGGACACCGAATTCACCCCTCCACTTT. The V call is TRBV20-1, the J call TRBJ1-6; a possible D gene is TRBD1 (6 bases). The germline CDR1 and CDR2 sequences are DFQATT and SNEGSKA (reference sequence). V lost 3 bases to trimming and J lost 7 bases, with 13 bases between them. The CDR3 is made up of 14 amino acids.

In its sample, this clonotype was seen many times. The chain uses TRBV19 and TRBJ2-5; TRBD1 agrees at 7 bases. The CDR3 is made up of 13 amino acids. After removal of 5 bases from V and 3 bases from J, the junction contained 3 bases not matched to a gene. CDR1 LNHDA and CDR2 SQIVND come from the germline V gene (reference sequence). Here the CDR3 reads CASSPGGEETQYF. As DNA, the CDR3 is TGTGCCAGTAGTCCAGGGGGAGAAGAGACCCAGTACTTC.

This clonotype came up many times. The chain joins TRBV2 to TRBJ1-1, with 7 bases matching TRBD1. Trimming removed 3 bases from V and 5 bases from J; junction bases left unmatched: 3. CDR1 and CDR2 (germline): SNHLY, FYNNEI. The CDR3 covers 13 residues. The CDR3 nucleotides are TGTGCCAGCAGTGATGACAGGGAAACTGAAGCTTTCTTT. Translation: CASSDDRETEAFF. Variable domain in full (rest from reference TRBV2 and TRBJ1-1): EPEVTQTPSHQVTQMGQEVILRCVPISNHLYFYWYRQILGQKVEFLVSFYNNEISEKSEIFDDQFSVERPDGSNFTLKIRSTKLEDSAMYFCASSDDRETEAFFGQGTRLTVV.

This clonotype came up a few times. The chain couples TRBV7-6 to TRBJ1-6; D perhaps matches TRBD1 (6 bases). The CDR3 contains 13 residues. Looked up from germline, CDR1 is SGHVS and CDR2 is FNYEAQ. The ends were cut back, 6 bases at V and 7 bases at J, with 10 bases in the middle. The CDR3 DNA sequence: TGTGCCAGCAGTCATGGACAGAATTCACCCCTCCACTTT. It translates to CASSHGQNSPLHF.

This clonotype was counted a few times. V usage is TRBV5-1 and J usage is TRBJ2-5; 8 nucleotides align to TRBD2. Germline V gene lookup returns CDR1 SGHRS and CDR2 YFSETQ. The J segment lost 5 bases and the V segment lost 4 bases, leaving 10 bases of the junction unmatched. The CDR3 sequence is 15 residues long. The CDR3 loop reads CASSTAVVAGETQYF. The CDR3, as DNA: TGCGCCAGCAGCACCGCGGTTGTAGCGGGGGAGACCCAGTACTTC.

V and J are TRBV25-1 and TRBJ2-1; D remains unclear. V shed 2 bases and J shed 4 bases, with 12 bases lying between them. CDR3 size: 15 residues. Germline V gives CDR1 MGHDK, CDR2 SYGVNS. The CDR3 here is CASSEHGGTYNEQFF. CDR3 DNA sequence: TGTGCCAGCAGTGAACATGGCGGTACATACAATGAGCAGTTCTTC.

This clonotype was seen a few times. This chain links TRBV7-9 with TRBJ2-1; the D is unclear. Trimming removed 5 bases at V and 7 bases at J, with 6 bases between. CDR1 SEHNR and CDR2 FQNEAQ come from the germline V gene (reference sequence). This CDR3 spans 11 amino acids. DNA of the CDR3: TGTGCCAGCAGCCAAGCTAATGAGCAGTTCTTC. It yields the protein CASSQANEQFF.

The genes are TRBV12-3 or TRBV12-4 and TRBJ2-7; 7 nucleotides agree with TRBD2. This CDR3 contains 13 residues. Unmatched junction bases numbered 8, after V lost 10 bases and J lost 2 bases. CDR3 residues: CATRLRGTYEQYF. DNA for the CDR3: TGTGCCACCCGATTGCGGGGGACCTACGAGCAGTACTTC.

This clonotype was counted many times. The chain carries TRBV29-1 and TRBJ2-2; tentatively, D is TRBD1 (7 bases). This CDR3 has 13 amino acids. Per the germline V gene, CDR1 is SQVTM and CDR2 is ANQGSEA. Trimming shortened V by 6 bases and J by 8 bases, and 16 bases separated the two germline ends. The DNA of the CDR3 is TGCAGCGTGCTCGCAGGGGGGAAGGGGGAGCTGTTTTTT. Amino acids: CSVLAGGKGELFF.

This clonotype was seen repeatedly, ten times or more. The chain couples TRBV19 to TRBJ2-7; D is perhaps TRBD2 (5 bases). This CDR3 is built from 13 residues. Trimming removed 5 bases at V and 1 base at J, with 9 bases between. CDR1 LNHDA and CDR2 SQIVND come from the germline V gene (reference sequence). This CDR3 reads CASSVQRSYEQYF. The CDR3 nucleotides read TGTGCCAGTAGTGTACAGCGGTCCTACGAGCAGTACTTC.

The sample holds many counts of this clonotype. The rearrangement links TRBV11-2 to TRBJ2-7, with unresolved D. The V end lost 0 bases, the J end lost 6 bases, and 15 bases lay between the germline ends. There are 15 residues in the CDR3. Per the germline V gene, CDR1 is SGHAT and CDR2 is FQNNGV. The CDR3 is CASSLDRAARVEQYF. CDR3 bases: TGTGCCAGCAGCTTAGATAGGGCGGCCCGTGTCGAGCAGTACTTC. Looking up the rest from reference TRBV11-2 and TRBJ2-7 gives the full variable domain: EAGVAQSPRYKIIEKRQSVAFWCNPISGHATLYWYQQILGQGPKLLIQFQNNGVVDDSQLPKDRFSAERLKGVDSTLKIQPAKLEDSAVYLCASSLDRAARVEQYFGPGTRLTVT.

The chain combines TRBV5-1 with TRBJ2-1; 12 nucleotides agree with TRBD2. Germline V gene lookup returns CDR1 SGHRS and CDR2 YFSETQ. The ends lost 0 bases at V and 8 bases at J; junction bases unmatched: 3. CDR3 length: 15 amino acids. This CDR3 is CASSLDLAGGDEQFF. In nucleotides, the CDR3 is TGCGCCAGCAGCTTGGATCTAGCGGGAGGGGATGAGCAGTTCTTC.

This clonotype was counted between two and nine times. The rearrangement links TRBV10-1 to TRBJ2-3, with 7 bases identical to TRBD1. Germline CDR1 reads WNHNN; CDR2 reads SYGVQD (reference sequence). The trim removed 4 bases at V and 0 bases at J, leaving 4 bases unmatched. CDR3 length: 15 amino acids. The CDR3 protein is CASSAGTVSTDTQYF. In DNA, the CDR3 is TGCGCCAGCAGTGCAGGGACAGTTAGCACAGATACGCAGTATTTT.

The sample holds a few counts of this clonotype. The J gene is TRBJ2-3, the V gene TRBV24-1, with 7 bases identical to TRBD1. CDR3 length: 17 amino acids. V was pared by 2 bases and J by 6 bases, with 13 bases of the junction left unmatched. The V gene's germline CDR1 is KGHDR and CDR2 SFDVKD. The CDR3 DNA is TGTGCCACCAGTGATTCCCCGGGACAGTTATCTACGGATACGCAGTATTTT. It translates to CATSDSPGQLSTDTQYF.

The J gene is TRBJ2-7, the V gene TRBV19; no clear D gene. The CDR3 contains 14 residues. Germline V CDR1 and CDR2: LNHDA, SQIVND (reference sequence). Trimming removed 6 bases at V and 0 bases at J, with 12 bases between. The CDR3 nucleotides are TGTGCCAGTAGGACAAGCCTGAGCTCCTACGAGCAGTACTTC. Its translation is CASRTSLSSYEQYF.

The genes are TRBV12-3 or TRBV12-4 and TRBJ2-3; D is possibly TRBD2 (5 bases). Trimming removed 4 bases from V and 4 bases from J, with 18 bases in between. This CDR3 region has 16 residues. Here the CDR3 DNA reads TGTGCCAGCAGTTCCTATCTTTCCGGAGGTCCAGATACGCAGTATTTT. Protein sequence: CASSSYLSGGPDTQYF.

The chain is built from TRBV11-2 and TRBJ2-5; TRBD2 aligns across 8 bases. Germline values: CDR1 SGHAT, CDR2 FQNNGV. The V gene end was trimmed by 3 bases and the J gene end by 5 bases; junction bases not matched to a gene: 5. The CDR3 loop spans 14 amino acids. For the CDR3, the DNA is TGTGCCAGCAGCTTCAGCGGGAGTTGGGAGACCCAGTACTTC. Translated: CASSFSGSWETQYF. The full variable domain, in which reference TRBV11-2 and TRBJ2-5 provide the parts outside the CDR3, is EAGVAQSPRYKIIEKRQSVAFWCNPISGHATLYWYQQILGQGPKLLIQFQNNGVVDDSQLPKDRFSAERLKGVDSTLKIQPAKLEDSAVYLCASSFSGSWETQYFGPGTRLLVL.

This clonotype was seen only a few times. The chain joins TRBV14 to TRBJ2-1; D call uncertain. The V and J ends lost 0 bases and 10 bases respectively, with 10 bases between them. Germline V gene sequence: CDR1 SGHDN, CDR2 FVKESK. This CDR3 is built from 13 residues. This CDR3 reads CASSQDSHWEQFF. The DNA for the CDR3 is TGTGCCAGCAGCCAAGACTCCCATTGGGAGCAGTTCTTC.

J is TRBJ1-2 and V is TRBV7-9; 8 positions agree with TRBD1. The ends lost 4 bases at V and 2 bases at J; junction bases unmatched: 12. Germline loops: CDR1 SEHNR, CDR2 FQNEAQ (reference sequence). The CDR3 is 17 residues long. The CDR3 reads CASSSKGQAPMNYGYTF. In DNA form, the CDR3 reads TGTGCCAGCAGCTCAAAGGGACAGGCCCCTATGAACTATGGCTACACCTTC.

The table lists this clonotype with many counts. The chain uses TRBV11-2 and TRBJ2-7, with no clear D. Germline CDR1 reads SGHAT; CDR2 reads FQNNGV. V lost 3 bases and J 4 bases, leaving 10 bases between the germline ends. CDR3 size: 13 residues. The chain's CDR3 is CASSLGRMYEQYF. The CDR3, as DNA: TGTGCCAGCAGCTTGGGCAGGATGTACGAGCAGTACTTC.

The V and J genes are TRBV6-1 and TRBJ2-4; no clear D gene. CDR3 size: 13 residues. Germline V gives CDR1 MNHNS, CDR2 SASEGT. Trimming left V 2 bases short and J 4 bases short, with 6 bases between. The CDR3 DNA is TGTGCCAGCAGTGAACCAAGAAAAAACATTCAGTACTTC. Translation: CASSEPRKNIQYF.

This clonotype was seen repeatedly, ten times or more. The gene calls are TRBV18 and TRBJ1-2; TRBD1 is a possible D gene (5 bases). Trimming removed 2 bases at V and 8 bases at J, with 15 bases between. CDR3 size: 14 residues. Germline V gene sequence: CDR1 KGHSH, CDR2 LQKENI. CDR3 coding DNA: TGTGCCAGCTCACCAAATCCAGGGATGGAGGGCTACACCTTC. The encoded protein is CASSPNPGMEGYTF.

The rearrangement links TRBV20-1 to TRBJ1-5; tentative D call: TRBD1 (6 bases). Germline V gene data show CDR1 as DFQATT and CDR2 as SNEGSKA (reference sequence). This CDR3 spans 14 amino acids. Trimming removed 2 bases from V and 1 base from J, with 9 bases in between. The CDR3 loop reads CSARRGASNQPQHF. The CDR3 nucleotides are TGCAGTGCTAGAAGGGGGGCGAGCAATCAGCCCCAGCATTTT.